These 15 T cell receptor beta chains share one sample of origin, sequenced in a study of blood T cell repertoires in COVID-19. Some clones are missing from TCRdb's copy, which holds only in-frame ones; the method was immunoSEQ multiplex PCR. The sample holds about 220,000 clones, 80% to 90% seen once. Sequencing was carried out using peripheral blood. The source is a man in his thirties or forties who had recovered from COVID-19.

The chain's CDR3 is CASSQVTGGADTGELFF. CDR3 bases: TGCGCCAGCAGCCAAGTCACAGGGGGCGCAGACACCGGGGAGCTGTTTTTT. The V call is TRBV4-3, the J call TRBJ2-2, with 9 bases that match TRBD1. Trimming cost V 1 base and J 3 bases; bases outside gene matches: 6. Germline V CDR1 and CDR2: LGHNA, YSLEER. CDR3 size: 17 residues.

This sequence joins TRBV10-1 and TRBJ1-6, with no clear D. The V end was cut by 8 bases, the J end by 2 bases, with 16 bases between. Germline CDR1 is WNHNN and CDR2 is SYGVQD (reference sequence). The CDR3 has 16 residues. CDR3 nucleotides: TGCGCCAGCCTTACTCAGAGGAAACCCTATAATTCACCCCTCCACTTT. This codes for CASLTQRKPYNSPLHF.

The rearrangement joins TRBV19 to TRBJ2-7, with D possibly TRBD2 on 6 matching bases. The CDR3 spans 13 residues. Germline V gene sequence: CDR1 LNHDA, CDR2 SQIVND (reference sequence). V was clipped by 5 bases and J by 1 base, with 9 bases between them. The CDR3 reads CASSWDSSYEQYF. CDR3 nucleotide sequence: TGTGCCAGTAGTTGGGACTCATCCTACGAGCAGTACTTC.

The chain recombines TRBV9 with TRBJ2-1, with no clear D. The germline gives CDR1 SGDLS, CDR2 YYNGEE. The CDR3 extends over 11 amino acids. V was shortened by 0 bases and J by 8 bases, with 3 bases between the two germline ends. The chain's CDR3 is CASSVADEQFF. The CDR3, as DNA: TGTGCCAGCAGCGTAGCGGATGAGCAGTTCTTC.

This CDR3 is CASSSGTGPNYGYTF. The CDR3 nucleotides read TGCGCCAGCAGCTCCGGGACAGGACCGAACTATGGCTACACCTTC. The chain carries TRBV5-1 and TRBJ1-2; 8 bases match TRBD1. The CDR3 is 15 residues long. After removal of 3 bases from V and 2 bases from J, the junction contained 6 bases not matched to a gene. Germline CDR1 reads SGHRS; CDR2 reads YFSETQ.

This chain connects TRBV4-3 to TRBJ2-1; D is perhaps TRBD2 (5 bases). V was shortened by 7 bases and J by 10 bases, with 20 bases between the two germline ends. Per germline, CDR1 LGHNA and CDR2 YSLEER. This CDR3 has 14 residues. CDR3: CASNKEVGSAEQFF. The DNA of the CDR3 is TGCGCCAGCAATAAGGAGGTCGGATCCGCCGAGCAGTTCTTC.

The V gene is TRBV4-2, the J gene TRBJ1-2; TRBD1 is a possible D gene (6 bases). Germline lookup yields CDR1 LGHNA and CDR2 YNFKEQ. V lost 3 bases and J 1 base, leaving 9 bases between the germline ends. The CDR3 has 14 amino acids. The CDR3 protein is CASSQEQGNYGYTF. The CDR3 bases are TGTGCCAGCAGCCAGGAACAGGGTAACTATGGCTACACCTTC.

V gene TRBV5-4 combines with J gene TRBJ2-7; a weak D match, TRBD2 (6 bases). Germline V gene sequence: CDR1 SGHNT, CDR2 YYREEE (reference sequence). The CDR3 spans 17 residues. Trimming took 4 bases from V and 0 from J, leaving 20 bases between them. DNA of the CDR3: TGTGCCAGCAGCCCCGGGGGAAGATTTAGCGGCTCCTACGAGCAGTACTTC. Translation gives CASSPGGRFSGSYEQYF.

The chain combines TRBV4-1 with TRBJ2-5, with a possible D match to TRBD1 (6 bases). This CDR3 region has 15 residues. Per germline, CDR1 MGHRA and CDR2 YSYEKL. V was clipped by 0 bases and J by 7 bases, with 15 bases between them. The CDR3 loop reads CASSQDFQGYGTQYF. The CDR3 DNA reads as TGCGCCAGCAGCCAAGATTTTCAGGGGTATGGGACCCAGTACTTC.

This clone was found a few times. The chain has TRBV6-4 and TRBJ1-5; possibly TRBD1 for D (6 bases). CDR1 and CDR2 from the germline V gene are MRHNA and SNTAGT. The germline V and J ends were trimmed by 6 bases and 2 bases, with 11 bases remaining between them. The CDR3 consists of 14 residues. The CDR3 DNA sequence: TGTGCCAGCAGCAGGGAGGGGGGCAATCAGCCCCAGCATTTT. Translated: CASSREGGNQPQHF.

The V call is TRBV11-2, the J call TRBJ2-3; D perhaps matches TRBD2 (6 bases). Germline values: CDR1 SGHAT, CDR2 FQNNGV. V lost 3 bases and J 3 bases, leaving 16 bases between the germline ends. This CDR3 is 16 amino acids long. The CDR3 DNA is TGTGCCAGCAGCTTGGGCGGGGCGGCGAGAACAGATACGCAGTATTTT. This translates into CASSLGGAARTDTQYF.

V is TRBV27 and J is TRBJ2-5; TRBD2 matches at 13 bases. From germline, CDR1 is MNHEY and CDR2 SMNVEV (reference sequence). The J segment lost 10 bases and the V segment lost 6 bases, leaving 11 bases of the junction unmatched. The CDR3 consists of 15 residues. The CDR3 bases are TGTGCCAGCAGCGATGGACTAGCGGGGGAATTTGTCCAGTACTTC. Its protein product is CASSDGLAGEFVQYF.

The CDR3 nucleotides are TGTGCCAGCATCTTCTTCGGACAGGGGGGATCCTACGAGCAGTACTTC. Its protein is CASIFFGQGGSYEQYF. This chain links TRBV7-2 with TRBJ2-7, with TRBD1 identical over 10 bases. CDR3 length: 16 residues. The junction had 10 bases not matched to a gene; V was cut back by 7 bases and J by 1 base. CDR1 and CDR2 (germline): SGHTA, FQGNSA. The variable domain in full, with the rest retrieved from reference TRBV7-2 and TRBJ2-7, is GAGVSQSPSNKVTEKGKDVELRCDPISGHTALYWYRQSLGQGLEFLIYFQGNSAPDKSGLPSDRFSAERTGGSVSTLTIQRTQQEDSAVYLCASIFFGQGGSYEQYFGPGTRLTVT.

This clone counts as medium-sized (0.01 to 0.1%). The chain uses TRBV12-3 or TRBV12-4 and TRBJ2-7; D is unresolved. CDR3 length: 13 amino acids. V lost 8 bases, J lost 2 bases, and 13 bases lay in between. CDR3 residues: CASSESQTYEQYF. The CDR3 DNA sequence: TGTGCCAGCTCGGAGAGCCAGACCTACGAGCAGTACTTC.

The chain combines TRBV11-2 with TRBJ2-1; TRBD1 might be the D (7 bases). With 3 bases removed from V and 7 bases from J, the gap between germline ends came to 13 bases. Germline-derived CDR1 and CDR2 are SGHAT and FQNNGV. The CDR3 is made up of 14 amino acids. CDR3 amino acids: CASSFSRGVNEQFF. For the CDR3, the DNA is TGTGCCAGCAGCTTCAGCAGGGGGGTAAATGAGCAGTTCTTC.